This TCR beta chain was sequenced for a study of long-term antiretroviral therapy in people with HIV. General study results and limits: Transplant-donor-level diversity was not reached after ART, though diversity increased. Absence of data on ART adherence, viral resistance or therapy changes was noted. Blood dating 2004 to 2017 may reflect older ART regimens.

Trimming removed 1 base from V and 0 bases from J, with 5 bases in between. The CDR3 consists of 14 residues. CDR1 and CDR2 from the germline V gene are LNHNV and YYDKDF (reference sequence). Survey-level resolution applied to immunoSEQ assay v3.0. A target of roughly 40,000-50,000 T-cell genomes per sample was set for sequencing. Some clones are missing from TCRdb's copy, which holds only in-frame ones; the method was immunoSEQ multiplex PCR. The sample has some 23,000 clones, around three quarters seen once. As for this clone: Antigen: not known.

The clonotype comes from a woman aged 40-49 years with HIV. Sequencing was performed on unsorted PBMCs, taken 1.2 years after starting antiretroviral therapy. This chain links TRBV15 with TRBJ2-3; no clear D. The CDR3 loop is CATSRGGSTDTQYF. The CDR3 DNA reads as TGTGCCACCAGCAGAGGTGGTAGCACAGATACGCAGTATTTT.